This TCR beta chain was identified in a study of breast tumors, draining lymph nodes, adjacent tissues (dated by TCRdb to 2016 to 2017). Regarding the study in general: The study compared TCR beta repertoires across tumor, adjacent nontumor tissue and axillary lymph nodes from breast cancer patients. The study aimed to assess the relationships and possible T-cell exchange between tumor, surrounding tissue and draining lymph node repertoires in human breast cancer. What the research found in general, with its limitations: The similarity between tumor and nontumor tissue repertoires was significantly greater in luminal-like breast cancer than in basal-like breast cancer. The data were considered consistent with the idea that most tumor T cells come from the lymph node and then expand in tumor tissue. The conclusion that tumor T cells originate in lymph nodes was framed as consistent with a hypothesis rather than directly demonstrated. Tumors showed preferential V and J gene usage, and their T-cell repertoire diversity fell below that of lymph nodes yet above that of nontumor tissue.

This clonotype was observed a single time. Its specific antigen is unknown. No much larger clone is present one base from it, and per-base qualities are unavailable. A lone read is weak support. The reads were generated on an Illumina HiSeq 2000. Multiplex PCR amplification was used to generate the TCR beta chain libraries. High-throughput sequencing was used to analyze the amplified TCR beta chain products. TCRdb reanalyzed the raw reads on its own, using fastp at Q25 for trimming and MiXCR for clone calling, and kept in-frame beta chains. Rows with one shared CDR3 protein collapse into an entry with the most common genes and DNA. Recorded for this sample are 20,000 to 25,000 distinct CDR3 sequences; about 60% of them occurred a single time. The top ten hold roughly an eighth of the sample. This clonotype was obtained from a female donor with breast cancer. Some clones in this sample may be carry-over from other donors' samples. The sequencing input was breast tumor tissue.

The CDR3 in this case is CASSFAGGGGELFF. The DNA reads TGTGCCAGCAGTTTTGCAGGGGGCGGCGGGGAGCTGTTTTTT. The rearrangement combines TRBV12-3 or TRBV12-4 with TRBJ2-2, and 8 bases in between align with TRBD1. The CDR3, from cysteine to phenylalanine, totals 14 residues. Only the CDR3 part of the read is kept: 42 bases, read in frame from the first base. Here V drops 3 bases and J drops 7 bases, and the junction holds 4 bases not matched to any gene.